This TCR beta chain was sequenced for a study of tumor-infiltrating lymphocytes in primary liver carcinoma. Both RNA and DNA were isolated together from about 20-30 mg of bulk tissue that had not been sorted. Germline V CDR1 and CDR2: MDHEN, SYDVKM. This CDR3 comprises 15 residues. TCR beta cDNA came from about 0.45 ug total RNA, primed with a constant-region primer. Each TCR beta library was derived from three nested multiplex PCR rounds that employed slightly modified ARM-PCR. Investigators reported that the first two PCR rounds, at 10 cycles each, used TRBV1-TRBV30 forward primers with a C-beta reverse primer. TCRdb reprocessed the multiplex PCR reads via MiXCR and lists one record per CDR3 protein. The sample includes over 40,000 distinct CDR3 sequences, 65% to 85% seen only once; the top ten take roughly 24%. Whole-study findings and limits: Among the pair types, tumor region pairs showed more overlap than tumor-adjacent and tumor-blood pairs.

This clonotype was observed a single time. Antigen: not known. The junction departs from germline at one end; a sequencing error may be responsible. V usage is TRBV28 and J usage is TRBJ2-2, with D perhaps TRBD2 (6 bases). The sequenced sample consisted of liver tumor tissue from sampling region 5. As to subset: tumor region T5, tumor centre. The TCR sequence derives from a man aged 35 to 55 with primary liver carcinoma and hepatitis B virus infection. DNA for the CDR3: TGTACCAGCAGTATGGGCGGGACGAACACCGGGGAGCTGTTTTTT. This encodes CTSSMGGTNTGELFF.